The clone carrying this TCR beta chain has only a few counts. The antigen remains undetermined. Primers used in a second PCR of roughly 6 to 11 cycles were a sample-barcoded 5' primer and a J-beta primer mix. A single record per CDR3 protein comes from TCRdb applying MiXCR to the 5' RACE reads. Among more than 500,000 distinct CDR3 sequences, around 27% were seen once, and the ten largest hold 3% to 4.5%. The entry originates in a study of blood T cells in healthy people across ages. Germline assignment: CDR1 MNHEY and CDR2 SMNVEV (reference sequence). V lost 1 base and J lost 6; bases outside the gene matches: 15. The CDR3 contains 17 residues. Overall study findings and caveats: TCR beta diversity was tightly associated with the proportion of naive T cells.

These data also featured in a second study, about T cells of mothers and their children. From that second work: Input to cDNA synthesis comprised all extracted RNA, at a ratio of around 1.4 ug per 15 ul. For the second PCR, the M1S primer put in sample barcodes and 2-4 random nucleotides.

Sequenced: blood. This sequence was found in a boy younger than 10 in good health. The chain recombines TRBV27 with TRBJ2-7; 7 bases are shared with TRBD1. This CDR3 reads CASSLLKTGDGASEQYF. In nucleotides, the CDR3 is TGTGCCAGCAGTTTATTGAAAACAGGGGATGGGGCATCCGAGCAGTACTTC.